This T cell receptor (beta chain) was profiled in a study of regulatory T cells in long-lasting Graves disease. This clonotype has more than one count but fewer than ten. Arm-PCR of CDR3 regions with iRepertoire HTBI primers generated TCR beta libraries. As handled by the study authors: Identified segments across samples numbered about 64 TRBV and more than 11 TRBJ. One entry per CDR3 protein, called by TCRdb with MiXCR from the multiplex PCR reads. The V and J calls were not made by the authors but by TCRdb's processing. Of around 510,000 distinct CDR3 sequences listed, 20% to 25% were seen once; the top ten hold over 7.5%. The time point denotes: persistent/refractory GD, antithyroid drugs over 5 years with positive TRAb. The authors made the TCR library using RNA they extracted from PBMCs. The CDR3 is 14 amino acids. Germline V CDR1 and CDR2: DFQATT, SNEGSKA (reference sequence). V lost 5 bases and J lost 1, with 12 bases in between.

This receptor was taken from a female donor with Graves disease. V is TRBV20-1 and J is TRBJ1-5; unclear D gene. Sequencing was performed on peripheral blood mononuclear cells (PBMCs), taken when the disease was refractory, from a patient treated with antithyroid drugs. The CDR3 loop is CSAYEYISNQPQHF. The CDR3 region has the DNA TGCAGTGCTTACGAGTATATAAGCAATCAGCCCCAGCATTTT.